Following are 18 T cell receptor beta chains from one sample sequenced in a study of lymphopenia after photon versus proton radiotherapy. The data were produced by immunoSEQ multiplex PCR, yet TCRdb's version contains in-frame clones alone and is incomplete. There are 50,000 to 65,000 clones in the sample; about nine tenths occur only once, and 13% lies in the top ten. Material: peripheral blood, obtained from a patient treated with proton-based radiotherapy. These receptors all come from an elderly man with esophageal cancer.

This clone was recorded only once. This rearrangement joins TRBV7-8 to TRBJ2-3; 10 bases fit TRBD1. V was clipped by 5 bases and J by 6 bases; unmatched bases: 11. CDR1 SGHVS and CDR2 FQNEAQ come from the germline V gene. This CDR3 has 16 amino acids. As DNA, the CDR3 is TGTGCCAGCAGCCATAGACAGGGGGCTTTGTATGATACGCAGTATTTT. Translated: CASSHRQGALYDTQYF.

The CDR3 here is CASSSRISPGELFF. The CDR3 coding sequence is TGTGCCAGCAGCTCCCGGATCTCCCCCGGGGAGCTGTTTTTT. The rearrangement uses TRBV11-3 and TRBJ2-2; D is unresolved. The CDR3 is 14 residues long. Germline-derived CDR1 and CDR2 are SGHNT and YENEEA. V shed 4 bases and J shed 6 bases, with 12 bases lying between them. Filled out from reference TRBV11-3 and TRBJ2-2, the complete variable domain reads EAGVVQSPRYKIIEKKQPVAFWCNPISGHNTLYWYLQNLGQGPELLIRYENEEAVDDSQLPKDRFSAERLKGVDSTLKIQPAELGDSAVYLCASSSRISPGELFFGEGSRLTVL.

A remark on this clone: A read error may account for a junction end that differs from germline. The rearrangement uses TRBV7-7 and TRBJ2-2; 7 nucleotides match TRBD1. The CDR3 is 14 amino acids. Germline values: CDR1 SSHAT, CDR2 FNYEAQ (reference sequence). CDR3 region: CASSWDSNTGELFF. The DNA for the CDR3 is TGTGCTAGCAGCTGGGACAGCAATACCGGGGAGCTGTTTTTT.

Only a few counts were recorded for this clone. The chain links TRBV5-4 to TRBJ2-1, with a weak D call TRBD2 (6 bases). CDR1 and CDR2 from the germline V gene are SGHNT and YYREEE (reference sequence). There are 15 residues in the CDR3. Between the trimmed V and J ends, which lost 4 bases and 6 bases, there was a span of 17 bases. In nucleotides, the CDR3 is TGTGCCAGCAGCCAGGGACTGGGCCGTAGCAATGAGCAGTTCTTC. Translated: CASSQGLGRSNEQFF.

The chain joins TRBV9 to TRBJ2-3; D not certain. V dropped 0 bases and J dropped 1 base, with 9 bases sitting between them. The CDR3 is made up of 15 amino acids. CDR1 is SGDLS and CDR2 is YYNGEE in the germline V gene. The CDR3 bases are TGTGCCAGCAGCGTAGCTACCCGTCGCACAGATACGCAGTATTTT. Its translation is CASSVATRRTDTQYF.

The V gene is TRBV27, the J gene TRBJ2-1, with 10 bases identical to TRBD2. J was trimmed by 6 bases and V by 6 bases; bases with no gene match: 8. CDR3 length: 15 amino acids. Germline V gene lookup returns CDR1 MNHEY and CDR2 SMNVEV (reference sequence). CDR3 DNA sequence: TGTGCCAGCAGCCCGAGCGGGGGGGCCTTCAATGAGCAGTTCTTC. Protein sequence: CASSPSGGAFNEQFF.

The V and J genes are TRBV9 and TRBJ1-6; D is ambiguous. V was cut by 3 bases and J by 7 bases, with 14 bases left in between. From germline, CDR1 is SGDLS and CDR2 YYNGEE. The CDR3 totals 15 residues. The CDR3 nucleotides read TGTGCCAGCAGCGGCGAGCGTTCGGGGAATTCACCCCTCCACTTT. It is translated as CASSGERSGNSPLHF.

This chain uses TRBV18 with TRBJ1-1; no definite D call. Trimming left V 2 bases short and J 3 bases short, with 13 bases between. This CDR3 spans 15 amino acids. Germline CDR1 and CDR2: KGHSH and LQKENI. The CDR3 bases are TGTGCCAGCTCACCAGTCTCAGGTGGGGACACTGAAGCTTTCTTT. It specifies CASSPVSGGDTEAFF.

The chain recombines TRBV7-7 with TRBJ1-1; D call uncertain. V lost 5 bases and J lost 3, with 16 bases in between. The germline gives CDR1 SSHAT, CDR2 FNYEAQ (reference sequence). This CDR3 is built from 15 residues. CDR3 nucleotides: TGTGCCAGCAGCCCCGGTCCGGGCCGGGACACTGAAGCTTTCTTT. Translating it yields CASSPGPGRDTEAFF.

The chain employs TRBV6-1 and TRBJ1-4; D is perhaps TRBD1 (5 bases). Germline CDR1 reads MNHNS; CDR2 reads SASEGT. This CDR3 has 14 residues. V was cut by 6 bases and J by 1 base, with 9 bases left in between. The CDR3 bases are TGTGCCAGCAGGGGACTTTTAACTAATGAAAAACTGTTTTTT. It specifies CASRGLLTNEKLFF.

The chain joins TRBV20-1 to TRBJ2-5; D not certain. The CDR3 is 11 residues long. V was clipped by 2 bases and J by 5 bases, with 6 bases between them. Germline V gives CDR1 DFQATT, CDR2 SNEGSKA (reference sequence). The CDR3 is CSARKEETQYF. CDR3 bases: TGCAGTGCTAGAAAAGAGGAGACCCAGTACTTC.

The genes are TRBV2 and TRBJ2-4; 11 nucleotides align to TRBD1. The CDR3 length is 16 residues. V lost 6 bases and J lost 2; bases outside the gene matches: 6. Germline CDR1 reads SNHLY; CDR2 reads FYNNEI. CDR3 DNA: TGTGCCAGCAGACAGCGGGACAGGGGGACCAAAAACATTCAGTACTTC. Its protein product is CASRQRDRGTKNIQYF. The entire variable domain, with the rest obtained from reference TRBV2 and TRBJ2-4, is as follows: EPEVTQTPSHQVTQMGQEVILRCVPISNHLYFYWYRQILGQKVEFLVSFYNNEISEKSEIFDDQFSVERPDGSNFTLKIRSTKLEDSAMYFCASRQRDRGTKNIQYFGAGTRLSVL.

This clone was observed a single time. V and J are TRBV10-3 and TRBJ1-6; TRBD1 aligns across 8 bases. V shed 3 bases and J 7 bases; nucleotides not matched to a gene: 11. The CDR3 has 17 residues. Per germline, CDR1 ENHRY and CDR2 SYGVKD. This chain's CDR3 is CAISDGLGQAVNSPLHF. The CDR3 nucleotides read TGTGCCATCAGTGATGGGCTGGGACAGGCGGTGAATTCACCCCTCCACTTT.

The rearrangement uses TRBV18 and TRBJ2-1; 8 nucleotides agree with TRBD2. The CDR3 contains 17 residues. In germline, CDR1 is KGHSH, CDR2 LQKENI. The junction had 12 bases not matched to a gene; V was cut back by 4 bases and J by 4 bases. Here the CDR3 reads CASSLPSLGGGYNEQFF. Here the CDR3 DNA reads TGTGCCAGCTCACTCCCCTCGCTCGGGGGGGGATACAATGAGCAGTTCTTC.

The J gene is TRBJ1-2, the V gene TRBV6-5; D unresolved. V dropped 5 bases and J dropped 0 bases, with 13 bases sitting between them. CDR3 length equals 15 residues. Germline V gene lookup returns CDR1 MNHEY and CDR2 SVGAGI. The CDR3 here is CASSPGRTTNYGYTF. For the CDR3, the DNA is TGTGCCAGCAGTCCCGGACGGACGACTAACTATGGCTACACCTTC.

The chain recombines TRBV11-3 with TRBJ2-5; either TRBD1 or TRBD2 may supply D (5 bases each). The CDR3 length is 15 residues. V gave up 1 base and J gave up 5 bases, with 14 bases separating them. Germline V gives CDR1 SGHNT, CDR2 YENEEA. Here the CDR3 reads CASSLGEWPGETQYF. In nucleotides, the CDR3 is TGTGCCAGCAGCTTAGGGGAGTGGCCAGGGGAGACCCAGTACTTC.

This rearrangement joins TRBV5-1 to TRBJ2-2; D not resolved. The germline V gene encodes CDR1 SGHRS and CDR2 YFSETQ. V lost 3 bases and J lost 5, with 14 bases in between. The length of the CDR3 is 15 residues. The CDR3 bases are TGCGCCAGCAGCTCCAGCGTAGCTGGGACCGGGGAGCTGTTTTTT. Protein sequence: CASSSSVAGTGELFF.

The count of this clone is one. Relative to the germline gene, one junction end is altered; a read error may explain this. The chain joins TRBV7-7 to TRBJ2-3, with TRBD1 as a possible D gene (6 bases). Germline assignment: CDR1 SSHAT and CDR2 FNYEAQ (reference sequence). The CDR3 is 13 residues long. This CDR3 is CASSPQQGDTQYF. CDR3 sequence (DNA): TGTGCTAGCAGCCCTCAACAGGGAGATACGCAGTATTTT.